This T cell receptor beta chain was documented in a study of blood T cells in healthy people across ages (dated by TCRdb to between 2014 and 2017). Describing the broader study: In model experiments, template switching captured roughly one uniquely barcoded TCR beta cDNA molecule for every two T cells. Age-related changes in TCR beta repertoire diversity were measured in the study by deep sequencing normalized with unique cDNA molecular identifiers. Four age groups were formed from the donors: young (average roughly 16 years), middle-aged (around 41), aged (62) and long-lived (about 80). To avoid experimental bias, donors of different ages were spread randomly across the sequencing lanes. Using the same blood draw, the study looked at two additional independent replicas of 1 million unique cDNA reads for two donors, one aged 18 to 29 and the other aged 80 or older. What the study reported, not specific to this receptor: There was a strong correlation between observed TCR beta diversity and the percentage of naive T cells measured by flow cytometry. The long-lived group showed more naive CD4+ T cells, fewer expanded clones and increased TCR diversity than the aged group, suggesting age selection. Total diversity estimates from one million sequenced T cells were considered lower bounds and underestimates. Observed TCR beta diversity per million T cells fell roughly linearly with age, and a significant reduction was already apparent by age around 40. Conclusive comparison of naive and antigen-experienced compartments was prevented by the profiling of bulk unsorted PBMCs. The CMV infection status of donors was not known, potentially confounding age-related changes in expanded clonotypes.

The CDR3 measures 11 amino acids from cysteine to phenylalanine. Of the read, only the CDR3 DNA is kept; its 33 bases are in frame from base 1. The germline V gene (reference sequence) sets CDR1 to DFQATT and CDR2 to SNEGSKA. About this clonotype: There is no known antigen for this receptor. No much larger clonotype is one base removed from it; base qualities were not supplied.

The 39 donors, aged roughly 6 to 90 years, were systemically healthy Caucasian individuals from Russia. Approximately 9 milliliters of peripheral blood were collected from each donor into EDTA-treated Vacutainer tubes. Ficoll-Paque density-gradient centrifugation was used to isolate PBMCs, with at least 6 million obtained per sample. Total RNA was extracted from PBMCs with Trizol reagent, with at least 5 micrograms obtained per sample. For every donor, an aliquot of PBMCs went through flow cytometry to measure the percentages of naive CD45RAhigh/CD27high T cells. Library construction relied on 5' RACE. Sequenced using an Illumina HiSeq 2500. The second PCR ran for about 6 to 11 cycles and used a J-beta primer mix along with a sample-barcoded 5' primer. A template-switch 5' adaptor carrying 12 random nucleotides introduced a unique molecular identifier onto each TCR beta cDNA molecule. At least 2.5 million CDR3-containing paired-end reads were obtained from each sample. The Mint cDNA synthesis kit, primed by a TRBC-specific oligonucleotide, was used to synthesize first-strand cDNA from all RNA. All cDNA was treated with uracil-DNA glycosylase and then went through a first 18-cycle PCR with the universal primers M1SS and BC2_uni_R. Under the source paper's analysis protocol: Each sample was normalized by randomly selecting 1 million high-quality reads, each carrying a distinct molecular identifier. Instead of being binned into consensus sequences, reads that shared molecular identifiers were thrown out. MiTCR, run with a Q25 quality threshold and the strictest error-elimination algorithm, handled CDR3 identification, clonotype clustering and error correction. A nonparametric unseen species model with Euler transformation was used to estimate a lower bound on total TCR beta diversity. TCRdb took the public reads, trimmed them with fastp at Q25, ran MiXCR for clone calling and kept in-frame beta chains. For every CDR3 protein sequence, its rows merge into one entry that carries the most common genes and DNA. TCRdb's processing, not the authors' own work, is the source of the V and J calls. The sample has 700,000 or so distinct CDR3 sequences on record, roughly 41% of them singletons. The ten largest clones add up to around 30% of the sample.

The sequence is built from TRBV20-1 and TRBJ2-5, with 8 bases in between that match TRBD2. The receptor's source is a man aged 80 or over in good health. Sequencing was carried out using blood. The DNA sequence reads TGCAGCGGGGGGGCCTCAGAGACCCAGTACTTC. This is translated as CSGGASETQYF.